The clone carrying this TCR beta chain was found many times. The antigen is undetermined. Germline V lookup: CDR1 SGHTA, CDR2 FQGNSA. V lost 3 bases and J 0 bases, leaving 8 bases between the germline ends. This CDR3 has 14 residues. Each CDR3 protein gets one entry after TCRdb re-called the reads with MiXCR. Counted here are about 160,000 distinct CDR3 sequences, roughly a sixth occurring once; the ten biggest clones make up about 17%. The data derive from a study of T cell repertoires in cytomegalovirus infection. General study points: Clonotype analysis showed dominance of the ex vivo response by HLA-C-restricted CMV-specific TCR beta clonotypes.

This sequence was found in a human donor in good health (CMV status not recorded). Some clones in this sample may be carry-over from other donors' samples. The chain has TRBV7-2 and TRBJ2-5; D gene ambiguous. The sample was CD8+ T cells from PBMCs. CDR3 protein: CASSFILYQETQYF. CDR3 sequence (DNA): TGTGCCAGCAGCTTCATCTTGTACCAAGAGACCCAGTACTTC.